Listed here are 31 T cell receptor beta chains from one sample, sequenced in a study of post-analysis software for immune sequencing data. Unique molecular identifiers had been added to the TCR beta cDNA libraries. TCRdb called the PCR reads again in MiXCR, with one record for every CDR3 protein. Here the sample spans approximately 770,000 distinct CDR3 sequences, 35% to 55% being singletons. Study-level results: TRBV segments more frequent in patients than in controls numbered roughly 5 and included TRBV5-6, TRBV5-1 and TRBV20-1.

Their antigens remain unidentified. Sequencing used blood. The receptors were gathered from a girl aged 5 to 17 with multiple sclerosis.

The chain uses TRBV4-3 and TRBJ2-4, with D maybe TRBD1 (6 bases). The J call may not be correct, given that the DNA end is closer to TRBJ2-7. The CDR3 runs to 17 residues. CDR1 and CDR2 from the germline V gene are LGHNA and YSLEER. The CDR3 protein is CASSQELQGRLDYEQYF. CDR3 sequence (DNA): TGCGCCAGCAGCCAAGAGCTACAGGGTCGGCTAGACTACGAGCAGTACTTC.

This clonotype was seen only a few times. The chain employs TRBV7-2 and TRBJ2-5, with D perhaps matching TRBD1 or TRBD2 (5 bases each). CDR1 and CDR2 from the germline V gene are SGHTA and FQGNSA. Between the trimmed V and J ends, which lost 3 bases and 0 bases, there was a span of 14 bases. There are 16 residues in the CDR3. The CDR3 bases are TGTGCCAGCAGCTTGACGGCCCGGGACCACCAAGAGACCCAGTACTTC. Its protein is CASSLTARDHQETQYF.

For the CDR3, the DNA is TGTGCCAGCCATACGGAATCGGGAGGTACCCAAGAGACCCAGTACTTC. Translation: CASHTESGGTQETQYF. The gene calls are TRBV6-2 or TRBV6-3 and TRBJ2-5; 7 bases match TRBD2. Germline lookup yields CDR1 MNHEY and CDR2 SVGEGT. The CDR3 has 16 amino acids. V lost 8 bases and J lost 1; bases outside the gene matches: 13.

The CDR3: CSAGGQAGQETQYF. For the CDR3, the DNA is TGCAGTGCAGGGGGGCAGGCGGGACAAGAGACCCAGTACTTC. V is TRBV20-1 and J is TRBJ2-5; tentatively, D is TRBD1 or TRBD2 (6 bases each). The germline CDR1 and CDR2 sequences are DFQATT and SNEGSKA (reference sequence). The CDR3 extends over 14 amino acids. V gave up 6 bases and J gave up 2 bases, with 16 bases separating them.

The gene calls are TRBV3-1 and TRBJ1-2; a possible D gene is TRBD1 (6 bases). V lost 7 bases to trimming and J lost 7 bases, with 16 bases between them. This CDR3 is built from 13 residues. Germline CDR1 LGHDT, CDR2 YNNKEL (reference sequence). DNA for the CDR3: TGTGCCAGCACGGGACCAGGGGCGCGTGGCTACACCTTC. It specifies CASTGPGARGYTF.

V is TRBV2 and J is TRBJ2-1, with 7 nucleotides matching TRBD1. The V gene's germline CDR1 is SNHLY and CDR2 FYNNEI. V lost 8 bases and J lost 10; bases outside the gene matches: 8. This CDR3 comprises 12 residues. The CDR3 DNA is TGTGCCAGCCATGGACAGGCGGACGAGCAGTTCTTC. Translated, it gives CASHGQADEQFF.

The chain carries TRBV10-3 and TRBJ2-1, with 10 positions matching TRBD2. This CDR3 is 15 amino acids long. Germline V CDR1 and CDR2: ENHRY, SYGVKD. V shed 5 bases, J shed 2 bases, and the junction held 3 bases outside the gene matches. The CDR3 loop reads CAISSTSGAYNEQFF. CDR3 sequence (DNA): TGTGCCATCAGTTCTACTAGCGGGGCCTACAATGAGCAGTTCTTC.

The V gene is TRBV7-9, the J gene TRBJ2-1; D ambiguous. The J call may be incorrect, as the DNA end agrees better with TRBJ2-7. This CDR3 has 15 residues. Germline CDR1 is SEHNR and CDR2 is FQNEAQ (reference sequence). The CDR3 reads CASSLTQSSYNEQYF. In nucleotides, the CDR3 is TGTGCCAGCAGCTTAACCCAAAGCTCCTACAATGAGCAGTACTTC.

V usage is TRBV6-5 and J usage is TRBJ2-3, with D perhaps matching TRBD1 or TRBD2 (6 bases each). The CDR3 covers 15 residues. Germline assignment: CDR1 MNHEY and CDR2 SVGAGI. Trimming shortened V by 2 bases and J by 3 bases, and 12 bases separated the two germline ends. Written as DNA, the CDR3 is TGTGCCAGCAGTTACAGGGGGGCCTCGACAGATACGCAGTATTTT. It translates to CASSYRGASTDTQYF.

The rearrangement uses TRBV7-8 and TRBJ1-4; 9 bases map to TRBD1. Germline trimming cut 5 bases from V and 0 bases from J; bases unmatched to any gene: 7. This CDR3 has 17 residues. Per germline, CDR1 SGHVS and CDR2 FQNEAQ. CDR3 nucleotides: TGTGCCAGCAGCCCCCGGACAGGGGTTACAACTAATGAAAAACTGTTTTTT. Protein: CASSPRTGVTTNEKLFF.

The gene calls are TRBV5-1 and TRBJ2-7; 8 bases are a match to TRBD1. Losses at the gene ends were 8 bases for V and 0 bases for J; bases not matched to a gene: 7. The germline V gene encodes CDR1 SGHRS and CDR2 YFSETQ. The CDR3 runs 14 residues. The CDR3: CASYMDRDSYEQYF. The CDR3 nucleotides are TGCGCCAGTTACATGGACAGGGACTCCTACGAGCAGTACTTC.

This chain joins TRBV5-1 and TRBJ1-2; D not resolved. Trimming took 3 bases from V and 4 from J, leaving 25 bases between them. CDR3 length: 18 amino acids. Germline V CDR1 and CDR2: SGHRS, YFSETQ. For the CDR3, the DNA is TGCGCCAGCAGCTACCTATCGACGGTACGGTTCCATGGCTATGGCTACACCTTC. As protein: CASSYLSTVRFHGYGYTF.

The chain employs TRBV28 and TRBJ1-2; D remains unclear. From germline, CDR1 is MDHEN and CDR2 SYDVKM. V lost 1 base, J lost 5 bases, and 14 bases lay in between. CDR3 length: 15 residues. In nucleotides, the CDR3 is TGTGCCAGCAGTTTATCGGAGTTGGTGGGTTATGGCTACACCTTC. Protein sequence: CASSLSELVGYGYTF.

The genes are TRBV6-5 and TRBJ2-1, with D perhaps matching TRBD2 (5 bases). Germline CDR1 is MNHEY and CDR2 is SVGAGI. The ends were cut back, 2 bases at V and 10 bases at J, with 21 bases in the middle. CDR3 length: 16 amino acids. Here the CDR3 reads CASSYELIKGSGEQFF. The CDR3 region has the DNA TGTGCCAGCAGTTACGAGCTAATTAAAGGGAGTGGGGAGCAGTTCTTC.

This clonotype appeared a few times. This rearrangement joins TRBV7-2 to TRBJ2-1; D is unresolved. The CDR3 has 12 amino acids. Per germline, CDR1 SGHTA and CDR2 FQGNSA. V was cut by 3 bases and J by 6 bases, with 6 bases left in between. The CDR3 DNA follows: TGTGCCAGCAGCTTGCCCCCCAATGAGCAGTTCTTC. Protein: CASSLPPNEQFF.

The chain links TRBV6-6 to TRBJ1-5; 8 nucleotides line up with TRBD1. V was pared by 5 bases and J by 1 base, with 4 bases of the junction left unmatched. The V gene's germline CDR1 is MNHNY and CDR2 SVGAGI (reference sequence). This CDR3 is 15 amino acids long. The CDR3 DNA is TGTGCCAGCAGTCATCGACAGGGGAGCAATCAGCCCCAGCATTTT. This translates into CASSHRQGSNQPQHF.

The J gene is TRBJ2-4, the V gene TRBV11-3; D might be TRBD1 or TRBD2, each matching 5 bases. This CDR3 has 16 amino acids. Germline V gene data show CDR1 as SGHNT and CDR2 as YENEEA. V lost 5 bases, J lost 0 bases, and 14 bases lay in between. For the CDR3, the DNA is TGTGCCAGCAGCCACACCGGGACCCTAGCCAAAAACATTCAGTACTTC. Encoded protein: CASSHTGTLAKNIQYF. Full variable domain (outside the CDR3, taken from reference TRBV11-3 and TRBJ2-4): EAGVVQSPRYKIIEKKQPVAFWCNPISGHNTLYWYLQNLGQGPELLIRYENEEAVDDSQLPKDRFSAERLKGVDSTLKIQPAELGDSAVYLCASSHTGTLAKNIQYFGAGTRLSVL.

This clonotype was counted between two and nine times. The chain couples TRBV6-5 to TRBJ1-2; no firm D call. Deletions cut 6 bases from V and 3 bases from J, with 14 bases between. The CDR3 is 14 amino acids. CDR1 is MNHEY, CDR2 SVGAGI, per germline. This CDR3 is CASRAAIGDYGYTF. In DNA, the CDR3 is TGTGCCAGCAGGGCGGCTATCGGGGACTATGGCTACACCTTC.

The chain joins TRBV10-3 to TRBJ2-7; TRBD2 matches at 8 bases. Losses at the gene ends were 6 bases for V and 0 bases for J; bases not matched to a gene: 4. Germline CDR1 and CDR2: ENHRY and SYGVKD. CDR3 length: 14 amino acids. Here the CDR3 DNA reads TGTGCCATCAGCTTAGCGGGACTCTCCTACGAGCAGTACTTC. It encodes CAISLAGLSYEQYF.

The rearrangement joins TRBV6-5 to TRBJ2-1, with a tentative D call TRBD2 (6 bases). CDR3 length equals 15 residues. V lost 7 bases and J 9 bases, leaving 22 bases between the germline ends. Per germline, CDR1 MNHEY and CDR2 SVGAGI. The CDR3 DNA reads TGTGCCAGCAAGTCCGCGGGAATGCGGGAAAGTGAGCAGTTCTTC. Residues: CASKSAGMRESEQFF.

V and J are TRBV20-1 and TRBJ2-4; 7 nucleotides match TRBD2. The CDR3 has 18 amino acids. V lost 6 bases, J lost 0 bases, and 17 bases stayed unmatched. Germline-derived CDR1 and CDR2 are DFQATT and SNEGSKA (reference sequence). This CDR3 is CSAPSRPSGGLAKNIQYF. Here the CDR3 DNA reads TGCAGTGCCCCCTCCAGACCCTCCGGGGGGTTAGCCAAAAACATTCAGTACTTC.

The rearrangement links TRBV27 to TRBJ1-1; no clear D gene. V gave up 5 bases and J gave up 6 bases, with 13 bases separating them. This CDR3 has 13 residues. Germline V gene lookup returns CDR1 MNHEY and CDR2 SMNVEV (reference sequence). The CDR3 region is CASSPSGRAEAFF. The CDR3 DNA reads as TGTGCCAGCAGTCCGTCGGGTAGGGCTGAAGCTTTCTTT.

This clonotype appeared a few times. V and J are TRBV12-3 or TRBV12-4 and TRBJ1-2; the match to TRBD1 covers 7 bases. This CDR3 has 15 residues. The V and J ends lost 5 bases and 4 bases, in that order; junction bases with no gene match: 10. The CDR3 coding sequence is TGTGCCAGCAGTCGCGAGGACAGGCCGTTCTATGGCTACACCTTC. It yields the protein CASSREDRPFYGYTF.

The CDR3 DNA sequence: TGTGCCAGCAGCCATACAGAGCATGGCTACACCTTC. This sequence encodes CASSHTEHGYTF. The V gene is TRBV3-1, the J gene TRBJ1-2; unclear D gene. In germline, CDR1 is LGHDT, CDR2 YNNKEL (reference sequence). V was pared by 3 bases and J by 6 bases, with 8 bases between. CDR3 size: 12 residues.

The V and J genes are TRBV27 and TRBJ1-1, with unresolved D. Germline values: CDR1 MNHEY, CDR2 SMNVEV (reference sequence). The CDR3 contains 13 residues. Trimming took off 2 bases at V and 7 bases at J, with 11 bases between the two ends. This chain's CDR3 is CASSLGRTFEAFF. CDR3 DNA: TGTGCCAGCAGTTTAGGACGGACCTTTGAAGCTTTCTTT.

The chain has TRBV6-1 and TRBJ2-5; D not certain. The germline V gene has CDR1 MNHNS and CDR2 SASEGT. The CDR3 is 12 residues long. Trimming took off 3 bases at V and 5 bases at J, with 7 bases between the two ends. The CDR3: CASSDVGETQYF. In nucleotides, the CDR3 is TGTGCCAGCAGTGACGTCGGGGAGACCCAGTACTTC.

V usage is TRBV5-1 and J usage is TRBJ2-7, with D perhaps TRBD1 (6 bases). The germline CDR1 and CDR2 sequences are SGHRS and YFSETQ. The CDR3 is 15 amino acids. Trimming removed 3 bases from V and 3 bases from J, with 16 bases in between. This chain's CDR3 is CASSSAPGTYYEQYF. The CDR3 coding sequence is TGCGCCAGCAGCTCCGCCCCCGGGACATACTACGAGCAGTACTTC.

This clonotype was found a few times. This sequence joins TRBV7-2 and TRBJ2-5; 13 positions match TRBD2. Gene TRBJ2-7 matches the end of the DNA better, so the J call may be wrong. The CDR3 loop spans 15 amino acids. Germline assignment: CDR1 SGHTA and CDR2 FQGNSA. The CDR3 reads CASSSRLAGGYEQYF. The DNA for the CDR3 is TGTGCCAGCAGCTCCAGACTAGCGGGAGGTTACGAGCAGTACTTC.

This clonotype came up a few times. This chain's CDR3 is CASSLPTGATEAFF. In DNA, the CDR3 is TGTGCCAGCAGCTTACCTACTGGGGCCACTGAAGCTTTCTTT. V is TRBV7-2 and J is TRBJ1-1; D may be TRBD1 (5 bases). The V end lost 2 bases, the J end lost 4 bases, and 11 bases lay between the germline ends. The CDR3 spans 14 residues. CDR1 and CDR2 (germline): SGHTA, FQGNSA.

This clonotype was observed a handful of times. The chain carries TRBV7-3 and TRBJ2-7; TRBD2 agrees at 7 bases. The CDR3 has 16 amino acids. V lost 3 bases to trimming and J lost 1 base; unmatched junction nucleotides: 9. Looked up from germline, CDR1 is SGHTA and CDR2 is FQGTGA. The CDR3 DNA sequence: TGTGCCAGCAGCTTCGCCGGGACTACCCTTTCCTACGAGCAGTACTTC. It yields the protein CASSFAGTTLSYEQYF. Looking up the rest from reference TRBV7-3 and TRBJ2-7 gives the full variable domain: GAGVSQTPSNKVTEKGKYVELRCDPISGHTALYWYRQSLGQGPEFLIYFQGTGAADDSGLPNDRFFAVRPEGSVSTLKIQRTERGDSAVYLCASSFAGTTLSYEQYFGPGTRLTVT.

The V and J genes are TRBV10-3 and TRBJ2-6, with D possibly being TRBD1 (6 bases). Germline assignment: CDR1 ENHRY and CDR2 SYGVKD. This CDR3 contains 15 residues. The V and J ends lost 3 bases and 2 bases respectively, with 8 bases between them. The CDR3 coding sequence is TGTGCCATCAGTGACAGGGGCGCTGGGGCCAACGTCCTGACTTTC. Its translation: CAISDRGAGANVLTF.